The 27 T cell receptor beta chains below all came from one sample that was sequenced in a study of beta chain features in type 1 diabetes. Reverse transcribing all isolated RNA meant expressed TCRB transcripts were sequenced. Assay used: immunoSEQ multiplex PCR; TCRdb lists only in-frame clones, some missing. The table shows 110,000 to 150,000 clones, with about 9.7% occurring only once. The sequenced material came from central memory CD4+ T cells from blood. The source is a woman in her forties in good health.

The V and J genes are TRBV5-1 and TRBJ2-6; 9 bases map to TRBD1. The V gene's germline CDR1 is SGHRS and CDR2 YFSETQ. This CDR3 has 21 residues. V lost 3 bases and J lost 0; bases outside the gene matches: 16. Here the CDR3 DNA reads TGCGCCAGCAGCTCCCCGGACAGGGGCGCACATGGGAGCTCTGGGGCCAACGTCCTGACTTTC. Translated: CASSSPDRGAHGSSGANVLTF.

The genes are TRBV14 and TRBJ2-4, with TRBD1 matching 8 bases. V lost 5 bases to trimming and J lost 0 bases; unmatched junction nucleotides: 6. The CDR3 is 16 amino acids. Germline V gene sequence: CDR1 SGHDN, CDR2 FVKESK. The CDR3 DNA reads TGTGCCAGCAGCTACGGGACAGGTTTAGCCAAAAACATTCAGTACTTC. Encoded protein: CASSYGTGLAKNIQYF.

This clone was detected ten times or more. CDR3 loop: CASSLNRGRIGLWETQYF. The CDR3 DNA reads TGTGCCAGCAGCTTGAACAGGGGGCGGATAGGCCTGTGGGAGACCCAGTACTTC. The genes are TRBV28 and TRBJ2-5; 9 bases are a match to TRBD1. This CDR3 comprises 18 residues. After removal of 6 bases from V and 5 bases from J, the junction contained 19 bases not matched to a gene. Germline assignment: CDR1 MDHEN and CDR2 SYDVKM.

The chain's CDR3 is CSARVTYEQYF. CDR3 sequence (DNA): TGCAGTGCTAGAGTAACCTACGAGCAGTACTTC. The V call is TRBV20-1, the J call TRBJ2-7; D remains ambiguous. The CDR3 consists of 11 residues. Germline V gene lookup returns CDR1 DFQATT and CDR2 SNEGSKA (reference sequence). Between the trimmed V and J ends, which lost 1 base and 2 bases, there was a span of 3 bases.

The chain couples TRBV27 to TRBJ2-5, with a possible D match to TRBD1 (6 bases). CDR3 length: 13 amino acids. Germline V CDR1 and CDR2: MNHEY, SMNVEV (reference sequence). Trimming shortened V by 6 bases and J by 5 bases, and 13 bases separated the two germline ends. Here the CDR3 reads CASRQGFRETQYF. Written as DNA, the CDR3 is TGTGCCAGCAGACAGGGATTCAGGGAGACCCAGTACTTC.

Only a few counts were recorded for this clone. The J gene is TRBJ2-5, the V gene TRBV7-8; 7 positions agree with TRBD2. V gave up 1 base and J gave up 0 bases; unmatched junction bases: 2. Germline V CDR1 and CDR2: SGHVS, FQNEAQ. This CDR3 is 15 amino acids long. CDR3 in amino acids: CASSLGGGYQETQYF. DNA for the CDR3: TGTGCCAGCAGCTTAGGGGGGGGGTACCAAGAGACCCAGTACTTC. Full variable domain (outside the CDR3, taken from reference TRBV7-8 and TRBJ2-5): GAGVSQSPRYKVAKRGQDVALRCDPISGHVSLFWYQQALGQGPEFLTYFQNEAQLDKSGLPSDRFFAERPEGSVSTLKIQRTQQEDSAVYLCASSLGGGYQETQYFGPGTRLLVL.

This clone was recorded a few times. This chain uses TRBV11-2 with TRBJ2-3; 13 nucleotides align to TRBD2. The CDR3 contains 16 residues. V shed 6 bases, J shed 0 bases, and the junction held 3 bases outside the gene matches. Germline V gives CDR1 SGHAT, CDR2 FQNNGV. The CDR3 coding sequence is TGTGCCAGCAGGGGACTAGCGGGGCCTAGCACAGATACGCAGTATTTT. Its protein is CASRGLAGPSTDTQYF.

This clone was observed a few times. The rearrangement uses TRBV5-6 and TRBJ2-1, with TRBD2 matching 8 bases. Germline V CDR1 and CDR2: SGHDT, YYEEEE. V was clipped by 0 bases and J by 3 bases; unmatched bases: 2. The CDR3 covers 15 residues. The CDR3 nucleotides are TGTGCCAGCAGCTTGGGGCGGGGGGTCTACAATGAGCAGTTCTTC. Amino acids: CASSLGRGVYNEQFF.

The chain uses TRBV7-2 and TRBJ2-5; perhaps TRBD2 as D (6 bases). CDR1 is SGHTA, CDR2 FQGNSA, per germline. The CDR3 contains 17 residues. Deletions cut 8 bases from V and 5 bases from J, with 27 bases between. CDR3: CASDRGLLAFPRETQYF. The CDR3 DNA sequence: TGTGCCAGCGACCGAGGCTTGCTAGCGTTTCCCCGGGAGACCCAGTACTTC.

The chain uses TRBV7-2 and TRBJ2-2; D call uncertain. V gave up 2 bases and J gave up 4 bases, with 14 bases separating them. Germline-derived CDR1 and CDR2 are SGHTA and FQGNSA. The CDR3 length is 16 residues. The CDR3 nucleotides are TGTGCCAGCAGCTTAATCTCCCTACTCGCCACCGGGGAGCTGTTTTTT. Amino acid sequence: CASSLISLLATGELFF.

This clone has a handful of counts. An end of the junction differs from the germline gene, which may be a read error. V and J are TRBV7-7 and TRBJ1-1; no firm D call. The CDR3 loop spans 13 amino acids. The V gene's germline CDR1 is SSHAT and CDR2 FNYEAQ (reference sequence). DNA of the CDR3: TGTGCTAGCAGCCAACAGAGGGATACTGAAGCTTTCTTT. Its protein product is CASSQQRDTEAFF.

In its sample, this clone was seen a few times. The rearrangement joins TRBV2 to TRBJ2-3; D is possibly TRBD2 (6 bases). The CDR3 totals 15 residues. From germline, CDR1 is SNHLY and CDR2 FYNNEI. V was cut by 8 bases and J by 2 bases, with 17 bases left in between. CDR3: CASVGSGVFTDTQYF. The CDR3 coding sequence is TGTGCCAGCGTCGGGTCGGGGGTCTTCACAGATACGCAGTATTTT. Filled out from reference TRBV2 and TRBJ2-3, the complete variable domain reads EPEVTQTPSHQVTQMGQEVILRCVPISNHLYFYWYRQILGQKVEFLVSFYNNEISEKSEIFDDQFSVERPDGSNFTLKIRSTKLEDSAMYFCASVGSGVFTDTQYFGPGTRLTVL.

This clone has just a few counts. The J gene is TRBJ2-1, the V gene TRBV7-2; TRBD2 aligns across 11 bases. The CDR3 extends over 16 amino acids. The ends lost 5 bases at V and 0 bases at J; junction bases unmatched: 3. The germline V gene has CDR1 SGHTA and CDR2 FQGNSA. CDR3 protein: CASSRTSGFSYNEQFF. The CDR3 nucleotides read TGTGCCAGCAGCCGGACTAGCGGGTTCTCCTACAATGAGCAGTTCTTC.

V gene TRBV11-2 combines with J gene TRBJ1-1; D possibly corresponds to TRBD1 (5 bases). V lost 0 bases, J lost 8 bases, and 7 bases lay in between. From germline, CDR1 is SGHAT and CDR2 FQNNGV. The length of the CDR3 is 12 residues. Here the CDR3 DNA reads TGTGCCAGCAGCTTAGATGGGGCAGAAGCTTTCTTT. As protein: CASSLDGAEAFF.

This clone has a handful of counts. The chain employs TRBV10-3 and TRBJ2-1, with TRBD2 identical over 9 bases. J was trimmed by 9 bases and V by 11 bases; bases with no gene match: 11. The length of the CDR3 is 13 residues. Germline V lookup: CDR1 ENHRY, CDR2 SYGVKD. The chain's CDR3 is CALRGGGASEQFF. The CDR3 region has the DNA TGTGCCCTCCGGGGCGGGGGGGCAAGTGAGCAGTTCTTC.

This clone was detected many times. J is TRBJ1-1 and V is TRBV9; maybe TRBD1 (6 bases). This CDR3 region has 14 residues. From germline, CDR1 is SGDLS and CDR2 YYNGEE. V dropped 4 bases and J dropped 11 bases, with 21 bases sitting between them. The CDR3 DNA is TGTGCCAGCAGCCCCCGGGGGGGGGCCGGGGCGGCTTTCTTT. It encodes CASSPRGGAGAAFF.

CDR3 sequence (DNA): TGTGCCAGCAGCTCCCGAGACTATATGGATGAGCAGTTCTTC. Its translation: CASSSRDYMDEQFF. This chain links TRBV5-6 with TRBJ2-1, with D perhaps TRBD2 (5 bases). V was cut by 3 bases and J by 8 bases, with 15 bases left in between. Germline values: CDR1 SGHDT, CDR2 YYEEEE. The CDR3 is made up of 14 amino acids.

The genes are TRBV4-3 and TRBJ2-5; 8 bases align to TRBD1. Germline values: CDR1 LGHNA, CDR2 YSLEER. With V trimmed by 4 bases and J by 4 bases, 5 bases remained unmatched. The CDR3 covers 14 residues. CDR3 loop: CASSRGTGGETQYF. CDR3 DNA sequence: TGCGCCAGCAGCCGAGGGACAGGAGGAGAGACCCAGTACTTC.

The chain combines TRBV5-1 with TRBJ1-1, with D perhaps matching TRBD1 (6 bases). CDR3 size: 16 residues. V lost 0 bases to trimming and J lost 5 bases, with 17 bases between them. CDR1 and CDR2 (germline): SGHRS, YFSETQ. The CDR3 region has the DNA TGCGCCAGCAGCTTGGCGGAGACAGGAATCTGGACTGAAGCTTTCTTT. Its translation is CASSLAETGIWTEAFF.

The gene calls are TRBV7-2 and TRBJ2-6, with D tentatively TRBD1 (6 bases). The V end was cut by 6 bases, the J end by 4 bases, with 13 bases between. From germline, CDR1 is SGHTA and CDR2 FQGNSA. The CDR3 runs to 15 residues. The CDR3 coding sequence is TGTGCCAGCAGTTCCCAGGGGACGGGGGCCAACGTCCTGACTTTC. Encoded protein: CASSSQGTGANVLTF.

This CDR3 reads CASQLRGQEGYTF. CDR3 DNA: TGCGCCAGCCAACTAAGGGGGCAGGAGGGCTACACCTTC. The chain has TRBV10-2 and TRBJ1-2; 7 positions match TRBD1. J was trimmed by 8 bases and V by 8 bases; bases with no gene match: 11. Germline CDR1 reads WSHSY; CDR2 reads SAAADI. The CDR3 totals 13 residues.

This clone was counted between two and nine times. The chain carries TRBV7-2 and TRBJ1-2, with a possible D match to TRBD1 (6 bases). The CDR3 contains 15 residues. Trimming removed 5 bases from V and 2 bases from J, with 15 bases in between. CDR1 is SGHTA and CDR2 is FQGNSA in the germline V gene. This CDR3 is CASSMDSTGNYGYTF. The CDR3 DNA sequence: TGTGCCAGCAGCATGGACAGCACAGGAAACTATGGCTACACCTTC.

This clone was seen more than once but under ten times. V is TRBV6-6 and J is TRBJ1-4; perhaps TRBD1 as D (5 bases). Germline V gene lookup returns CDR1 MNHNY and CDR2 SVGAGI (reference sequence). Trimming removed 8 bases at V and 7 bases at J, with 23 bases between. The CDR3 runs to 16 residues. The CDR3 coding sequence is TGTGCCAGCTACTGGGGCGCAGGGTCTTCAGGTGAAAAACTGTTTTTT. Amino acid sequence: CASYWGAGSSGEKLFF.

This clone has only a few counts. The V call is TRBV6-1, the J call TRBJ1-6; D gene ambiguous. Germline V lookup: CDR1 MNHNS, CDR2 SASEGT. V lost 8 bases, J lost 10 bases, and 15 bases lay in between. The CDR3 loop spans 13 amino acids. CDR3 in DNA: TGTGCCAGCGGGGAGGCTTTAAGCTCACCCCTCCACTTT. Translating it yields CASGEALSSPLHF.

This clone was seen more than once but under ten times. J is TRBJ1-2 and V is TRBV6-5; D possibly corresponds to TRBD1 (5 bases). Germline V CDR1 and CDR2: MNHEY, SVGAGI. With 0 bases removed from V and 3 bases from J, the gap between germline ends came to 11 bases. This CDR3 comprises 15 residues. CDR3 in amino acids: CASSYSNGGDYGYTF. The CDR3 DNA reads TGTGCCAGCAGTTACTCGAATGGGGGGGACTATGGCTACACCTTC.

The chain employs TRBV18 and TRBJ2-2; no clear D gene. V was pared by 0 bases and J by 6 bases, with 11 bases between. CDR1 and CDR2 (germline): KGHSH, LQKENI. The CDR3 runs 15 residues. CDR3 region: CASSPPAEFAGELFF. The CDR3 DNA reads TGTGCCAGCTCACCACCCGCCGAGTTCGCCGGGGAGCTGTTTTTT.

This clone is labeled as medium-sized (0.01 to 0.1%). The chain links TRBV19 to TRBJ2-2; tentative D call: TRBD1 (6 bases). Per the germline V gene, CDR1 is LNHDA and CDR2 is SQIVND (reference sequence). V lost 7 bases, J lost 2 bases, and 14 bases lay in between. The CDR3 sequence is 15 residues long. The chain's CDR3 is CASIERDKNTGELFF. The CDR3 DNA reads TGTGCCAGTATCGAAAGGGACAAAAACACCGGGGAGCTGTTTTTT.